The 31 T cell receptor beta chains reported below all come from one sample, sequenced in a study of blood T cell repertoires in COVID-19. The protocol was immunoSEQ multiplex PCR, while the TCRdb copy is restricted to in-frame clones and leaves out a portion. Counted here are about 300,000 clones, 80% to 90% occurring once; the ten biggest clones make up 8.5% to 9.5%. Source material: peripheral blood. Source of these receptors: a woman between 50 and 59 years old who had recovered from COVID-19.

CDR3 nucleotide sequence: TGTGCCAGCAGCGCCCTCTTTAGCGGGGGGGCTGAGGTAGGGGAGCTGTTTTTT. Translated, it gives CASSALFSGGAEVGELFF. The gene calls are TRBV9 and TRBJ2-2, with 11 bases that match TRBD2. With 3 bases clipped from V and 8 bases from J, the junction kept 15 bases outside the gene matches. Germline CDR1 reads SGDLS; CDR2 reads YYNGEE. This CDR3 spans 18 amino acids.

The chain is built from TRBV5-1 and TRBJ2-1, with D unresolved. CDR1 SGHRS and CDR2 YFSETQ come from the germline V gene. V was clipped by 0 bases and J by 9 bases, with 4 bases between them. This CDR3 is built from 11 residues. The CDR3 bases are TGCGCCAGCAGCTTGGTCGGTGAGCAGTTCTTC. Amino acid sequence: CASSLVGEQFF.

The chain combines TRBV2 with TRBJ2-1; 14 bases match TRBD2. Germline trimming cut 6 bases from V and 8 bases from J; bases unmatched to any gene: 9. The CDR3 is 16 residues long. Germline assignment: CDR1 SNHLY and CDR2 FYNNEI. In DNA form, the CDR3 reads TGTGCCAGCAGGAGATCGGGACTAGCGGGAGAAGATGAGCAGTTCTTC. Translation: CASRRSGLAGEDEQFF.

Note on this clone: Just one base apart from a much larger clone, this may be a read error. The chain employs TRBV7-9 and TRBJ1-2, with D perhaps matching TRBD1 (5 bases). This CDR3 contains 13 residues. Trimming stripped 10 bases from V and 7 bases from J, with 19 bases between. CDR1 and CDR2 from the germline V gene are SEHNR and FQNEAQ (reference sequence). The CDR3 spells CAIGDWGGGGYTF. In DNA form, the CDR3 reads TGTGCCATTGGGGACTGGGGCGGGGGTGGCTACACCTTC.

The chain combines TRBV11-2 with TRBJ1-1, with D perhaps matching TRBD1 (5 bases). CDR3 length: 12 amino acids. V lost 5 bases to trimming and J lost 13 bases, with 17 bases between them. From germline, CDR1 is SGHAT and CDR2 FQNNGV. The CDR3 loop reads CASSQRGVRGFF. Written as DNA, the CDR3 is TGTGCCAGCAGCCAGCGAGGAGTAAGGGGTTTCTTT.

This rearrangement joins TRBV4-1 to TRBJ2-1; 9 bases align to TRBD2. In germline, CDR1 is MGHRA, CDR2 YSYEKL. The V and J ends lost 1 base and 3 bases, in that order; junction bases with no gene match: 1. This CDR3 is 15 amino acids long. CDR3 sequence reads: CASSQGTSDYNEQFF. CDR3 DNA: TGCGCCAGCAGCCAAGGGACTAGCGACTACAATGAGCAGTTCTTC.

CDR3 amino acids: CASSKPTGVEETQYF. The CDR3, as DNA: TGTGCCAGCAGCAAACCGACAGGGGTCGAAGAGACCCAGTACTTC. The chain combines TRBV7-6 with TRBJ2-5; 8 positions agree with TRBD1. Looked up from germline, CDR1 is SGHVS and CDR2 is FNYEAQ. The CDR3 is made up of 15 amino acids. V lost 5 bases to trimming and J lost 3 bases; unmatched junction nucleotides: 8.

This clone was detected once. The CDR3 DNA sequence: TGTGCCAGCAGCCAAGGACAGGCTTGGAATAATTCACCCCTCCACTTT. Its protein product is CASSQGQAWNNSPLHF. The V and J genes are TRBV7-2 and TRBJ1-6; 7 nucleotides align to TRBD1. This CDR3 spans 16 amino acids. V shed 5 bases, J shed 5 bases, and the junction held 9 bases outside the gene matches. In germline, CDR1 is SGHTA, CDR2 FQGNSA.

CDR3 nucleotide sequence: TGTGCCAGCAGCTTCAACCCTCGGAGAACCCAGGGACAGCCCCAGCATTTT. Its translation: CASSFNPRRTQGQPQHF. This chain connects TRBV7-8 to TRBJ1-5; D is perhaps TRBD1 (5 bases). The CDR3 is 17 amino acids. Germline V gene sequence: CDR1 SGHVS, CDR2 FQNEAQ. Trimming pared 3 bases from V and 7 bases from J, leaving 22 bases between.

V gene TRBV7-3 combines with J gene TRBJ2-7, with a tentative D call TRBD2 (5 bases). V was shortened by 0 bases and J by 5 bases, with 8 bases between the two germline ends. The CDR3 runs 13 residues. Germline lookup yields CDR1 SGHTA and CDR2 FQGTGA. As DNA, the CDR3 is TGTGCCAGCAGCTTAACGGCCGGGAACGAGCAGTACTTC. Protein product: CASSLTAGNEQYF.

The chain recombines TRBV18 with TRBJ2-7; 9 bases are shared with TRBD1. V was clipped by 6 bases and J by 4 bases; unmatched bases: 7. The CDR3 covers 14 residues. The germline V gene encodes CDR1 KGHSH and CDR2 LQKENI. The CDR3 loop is CASSPGGTGYEQYF. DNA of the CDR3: TGTGCCAGCTCCCCGGGCGGGACAGGGTACGAGCAGTACTTC. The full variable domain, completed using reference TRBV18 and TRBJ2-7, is NAGVMQNPRHLVRRRGQEARLRCSPMKGHSHVYWYRQLPEEGLKFMVYLQKENIIDESGMPKERFSAEFPKEGPSILRIQQVVRGDSAAYFCASSPGGTGYEQYFGPGTRLTVT.

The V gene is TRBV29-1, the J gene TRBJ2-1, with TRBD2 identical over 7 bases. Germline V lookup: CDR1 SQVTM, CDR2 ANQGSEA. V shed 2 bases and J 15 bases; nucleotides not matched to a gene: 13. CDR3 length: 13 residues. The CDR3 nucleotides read TGCAGCGTTGAAACGGGGGGACTACGAGGGCCGTTCTTC. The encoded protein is CSVETGGLRGPFF.

As DNA, the CDR3 is TGTGCCAGCAGCCAAGAAGGGACAGGCGGCTACACCTTC. This sequence encodes CASSQEGTGGYTF. The chain has TRBV3-1 (or the pseudogene TRBV3-2) and TRBJ1-2; 8 positions agree with TRBD1. Germline loops: CDR1 LGHDT, CDR2 YNNKEL (reference sequence). Trimming removed 0 bases from V and 8 bases from J; junction bases left unmatched: 2. There are 13 residues in the CDR3.

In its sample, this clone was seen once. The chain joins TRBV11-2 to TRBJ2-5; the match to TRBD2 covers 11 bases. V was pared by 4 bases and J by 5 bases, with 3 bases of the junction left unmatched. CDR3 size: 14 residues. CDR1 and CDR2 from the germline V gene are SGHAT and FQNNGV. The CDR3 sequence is CASSYSGGAETQYF. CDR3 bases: TGTGCCAGCAGCTATAGCGGGGGGGCGGAGACCCAGTACTTC.

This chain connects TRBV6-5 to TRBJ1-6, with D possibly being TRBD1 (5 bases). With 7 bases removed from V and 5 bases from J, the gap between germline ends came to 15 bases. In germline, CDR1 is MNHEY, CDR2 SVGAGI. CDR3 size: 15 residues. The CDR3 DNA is TGTGCCAGCACCTCCATAGGGGTAAATAATTCACCCCTCCACTTT. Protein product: CASTSIGVNNSPLHF.

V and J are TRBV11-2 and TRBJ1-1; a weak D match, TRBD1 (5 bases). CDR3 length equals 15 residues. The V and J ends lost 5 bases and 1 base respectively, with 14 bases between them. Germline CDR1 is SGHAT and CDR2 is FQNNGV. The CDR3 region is CASSARDLRNTEAFF. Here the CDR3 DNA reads TGTGCCAGCAGCGCCAGGGATCTCAGGAACACTGAAGCTTTCTTT.

The CDR3, as DNA: TGTGCCAGCAGCCAAGGGACAGGGGACAACATTCAGTACTTC. Protein: CASSQGTGDNIQYF. The V and J genes are TRBV3-1 (or the pseudogene TRBV3-2) and TRBJ2-4, with 9 bases identical to TRBD1. The CDR3 has 14 amino acids. The J segment lost 7 bases and the V segment lost 1 base, leaving 2 bases of the junction unmatched. Germline values: CDR1 LGHDT, CDR2 YNNKEL (reference sequence).

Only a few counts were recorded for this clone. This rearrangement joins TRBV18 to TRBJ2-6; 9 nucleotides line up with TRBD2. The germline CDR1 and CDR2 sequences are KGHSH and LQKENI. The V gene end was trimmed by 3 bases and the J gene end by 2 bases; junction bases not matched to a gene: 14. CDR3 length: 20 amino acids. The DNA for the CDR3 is TGTGCCAGCTCACCCGATCTGCAGCGGGGGGCACGTGCTGGGGCCAACGTCCTGACTTTC. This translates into CASSPDLQRGARAGANVLTF.

The DNA for the CDR3 is TGTGCCAGTAGTATATCTGTCAGCTACGAGCAGTACTTC. It encodes CASSISVSYEQYF. This chain links TRBV19 with TRBJ2-7; D uncertain. Trimming removed 2 bases at V and 3 bases at J, with 8 bases between. This CDR3 region has 13 residues. The germline V gene has CDR1 LNHDA and CDR2 SQIVND (reference sequence).

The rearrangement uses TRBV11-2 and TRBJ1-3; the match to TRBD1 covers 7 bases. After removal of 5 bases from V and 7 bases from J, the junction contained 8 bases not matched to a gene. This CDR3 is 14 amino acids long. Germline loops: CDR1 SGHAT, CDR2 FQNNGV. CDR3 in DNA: TGTGCCAGCAGCCCGGGGACAGACCTCAACACCATATATTTT. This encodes CASSPGTDLNTIYF.

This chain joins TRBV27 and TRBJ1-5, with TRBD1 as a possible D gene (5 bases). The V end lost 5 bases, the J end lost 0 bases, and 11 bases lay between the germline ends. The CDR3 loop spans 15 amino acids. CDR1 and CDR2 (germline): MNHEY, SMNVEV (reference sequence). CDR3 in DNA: TGTGCCAGCAGTCCATCGGGACTTAGCAATCAGCCCCAGCATTTT. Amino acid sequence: CASSPSGLSNQPQHF.

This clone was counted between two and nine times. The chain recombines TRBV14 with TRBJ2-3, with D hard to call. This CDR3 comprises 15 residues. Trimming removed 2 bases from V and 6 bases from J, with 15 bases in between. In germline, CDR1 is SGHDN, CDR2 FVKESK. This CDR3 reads CASSQSYPLMDTQYF. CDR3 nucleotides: TGTGCCAGCAGCCAATCCTACCCTCTTATGGATACGCAGTATTTT.

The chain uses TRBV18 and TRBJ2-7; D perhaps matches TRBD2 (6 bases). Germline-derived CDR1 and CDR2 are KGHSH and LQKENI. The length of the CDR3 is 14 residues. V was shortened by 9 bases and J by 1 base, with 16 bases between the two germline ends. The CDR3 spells CASSEVRGSYEQYF. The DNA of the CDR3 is TGTGCCAGTTCCGAGGTGCGGGGTTCCTACGAGCAGTACTTC.

The CDR3 sequence is CASSPGTGGYGYGYTF. For the CDR3, the DNA is TGTGCCAGCAGTCCCGGGACAGGGGGCTACGGCTATGGCTACACCTTC. This rearrangement joins TRBV6-4 to TRBJ1-2, with 12 bases that match TRBD1. The CDR3 spans 16 residues. Germline values: CDR1 MRHNA, CDR2 SNTAGT. The V and J ends lost 5 bases and 4 bases, in that order; junction bases with no gene match: 8.

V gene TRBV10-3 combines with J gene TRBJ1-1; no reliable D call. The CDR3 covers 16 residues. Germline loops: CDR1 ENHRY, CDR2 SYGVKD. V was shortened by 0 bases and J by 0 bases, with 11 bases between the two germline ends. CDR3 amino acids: CAISESGTGMNTEAFF. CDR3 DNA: TGTGCCATCAGTGAGTCAGGAACCGGGATGAACACTGAAGCTTTCTTT.

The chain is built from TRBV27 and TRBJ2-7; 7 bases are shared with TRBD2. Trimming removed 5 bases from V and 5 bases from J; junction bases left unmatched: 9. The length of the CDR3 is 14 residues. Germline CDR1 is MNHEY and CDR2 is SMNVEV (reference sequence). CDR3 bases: TGTGCCAGCAGTCTAGCGGTAGACGCGAACGAGCAGTACTTC. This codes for CASSLAVDANEQYF.

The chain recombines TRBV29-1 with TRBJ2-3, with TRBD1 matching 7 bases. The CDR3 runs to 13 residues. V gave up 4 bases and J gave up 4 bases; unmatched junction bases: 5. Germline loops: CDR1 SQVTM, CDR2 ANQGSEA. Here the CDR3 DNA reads TGCAGCGTTGCGACGCAGGGGGCAGATACGCAGTATTTT. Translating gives CSVATQGADTQYF.

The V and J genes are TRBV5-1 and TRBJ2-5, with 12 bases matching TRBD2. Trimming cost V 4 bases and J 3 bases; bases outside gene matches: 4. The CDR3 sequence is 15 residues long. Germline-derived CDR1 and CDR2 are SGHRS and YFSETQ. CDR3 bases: TGCGCCAGCAGCCGACTAGCGGGGGTAAAAGAGACCCAGTACTTC. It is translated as CASSRLAGVKETQYF.

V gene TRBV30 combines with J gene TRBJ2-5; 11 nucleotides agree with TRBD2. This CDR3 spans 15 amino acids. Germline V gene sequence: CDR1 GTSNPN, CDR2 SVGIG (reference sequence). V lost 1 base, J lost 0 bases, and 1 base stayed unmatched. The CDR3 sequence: CAWSGLAGYQETQYF. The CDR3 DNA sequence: TGTGCCTGGAGTGGACTAGCGGGGTACCAAGAGACCCAGTACTTC.

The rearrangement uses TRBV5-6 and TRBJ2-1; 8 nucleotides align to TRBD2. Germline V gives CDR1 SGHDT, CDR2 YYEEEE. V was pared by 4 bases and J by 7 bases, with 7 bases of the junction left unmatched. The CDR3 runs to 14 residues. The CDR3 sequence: CASSLLGTSNEQFF. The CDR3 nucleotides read TGTGCCAGCAGCCTACTCGGGACTAGTAATGAGCAGTTCTTC.

The CDR3: CASSRQLAGITGELFF. DNA for the CDR3: TGCGCCAGCAGCCGCCAACTAGCGGGAATCACCGGGGAGCTGTTTTTT. This chain links TRBV4-3 with TRBJ2-2, with 10 bases that match TRBD2. Germline CDR1 LGHNA, CDR2 YSLEER. This CDR3 has 16 amino acids. J lost 4 bases, V lost 4 bases, and 6 bases had no gene match.